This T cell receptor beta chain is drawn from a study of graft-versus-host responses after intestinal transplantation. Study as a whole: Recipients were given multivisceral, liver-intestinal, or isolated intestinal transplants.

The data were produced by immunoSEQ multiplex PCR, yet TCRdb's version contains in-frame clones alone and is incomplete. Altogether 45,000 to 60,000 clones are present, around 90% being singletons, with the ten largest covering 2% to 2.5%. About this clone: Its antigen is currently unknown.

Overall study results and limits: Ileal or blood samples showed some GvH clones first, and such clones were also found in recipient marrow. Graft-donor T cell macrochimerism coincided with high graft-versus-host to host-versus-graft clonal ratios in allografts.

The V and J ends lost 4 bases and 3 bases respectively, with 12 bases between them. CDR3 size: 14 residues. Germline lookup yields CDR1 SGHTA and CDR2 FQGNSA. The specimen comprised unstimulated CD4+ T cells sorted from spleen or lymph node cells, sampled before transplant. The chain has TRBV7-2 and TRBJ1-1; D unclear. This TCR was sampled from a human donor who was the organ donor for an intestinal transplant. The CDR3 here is CASSYVGKDTEAFF. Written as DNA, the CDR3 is TGTGCCAGCAGCTACGTGGGAAAGGACACTGAAGCTTTCTTT.